Shown below are 6 T cell receptor beta chains from a single sample sequenced in a study of control samples from healthy donors and cancer patients. Data came from immunoSEQ multiplex PCR; TCRdb stores just in-frame clones and leaves some out. The repertoire holds approximately 160,000 clones, with roughly 93% as singletons. Sequenced material: blood. The receptors stem from a woman aged 55-70 years in good health.

Of note for this clone: Other DNA sequences within the sample encode an identical CDR3. The chain recombines TRBV7-2 with TRBJ2-3; a possible D gene is TRBD2 (7 bases). Germline loops: CDR1 SGHTA, CDR2 FQGNSA. The CDR3 spans 17 residues. Trimming removed 1 base at V and 2 bases at J, with 16 bases between. CDR3 amino acids: CASSLVRGRGYTDTQYF. CDR3 nucleotides: TGTGCCAGCAGCTTAGTGCGGGGGCGGGGGTACACAGATACGCAGTATTTT.

The CDR3 sequence: CATSDLAGSSYNEQFF. As DNA, the CDR3 is TGTGCCACCAGTGATTTGGCAGGGAGCTCCTACAATGAGCAGTTCTTC. The V and J genes are TRBV24-1 and TRBJ2-1, with D tentatively TRBD1 or TRBD2 (5 bases each). CDR3 size: 16 residues. Trimming shortened V by 0 bases and J by 0 bases, and 8 bases separated the two germline ends. The germline gives CDR1 KGHDR, CDR2 SFDVKD.

This chain connects TRBV9 to TRBJ1-6; the D is unclear. The ends were cut back, 0 bases at V and 9 bases at J, with 4 bases in the middle. The CDR3 spans 12 residues. CDR1 is SGDLS, CDR2 YYNGEE, per germline. For the CDR3, the DNA is TGTGCCAGCAGCGTAGTGGGTTCACCCCTCCACTTT. Translation: CASSVVGSPLHF.

The table lists this clone with a count of one. The chain couples TRBV6-1 to TRBJ1-2; tentatively, D is TRBD1 (6 bases). Between the trimmed V and J ends, which lost 4 bases and 0 bases, there was a span of 21 bases. Per the germline V gene, CDR1 is MNHNS and CDR2 is SASEGT. The CDR3 totals 18 residues. The CDR3 bases are TGTGCCAGCAGTGGGATGGGCTACAGGGTGGAAGCTAACTATGGCTACACCTTC. The encoded protein is CASSGMGYRVEANYGYTF.

The V gene is TRBV27, the J gene TRBJ1-5; 7 bases align to TRBD1. This CDR3 region has 17 residues. Germline assignment: CDR1 MNHEY and CDR2 SMNVEV (reference sequence). Losses at the gene ends were 6 bases for V and 4 bases for J; bases not matched to a gene: 15. In DNA form, the CDR3 reads TGTGCCAGCAGGAGATGGAGCGAAGGGGGCGCGAATCAGCCCCAGCATTTT. Translating it yields CASRRWSEGGANQPQHF.

V gene TRBV5-1 combines with J gene TRBJ2-5, with 8 nucleotides matching TRBD2. The CDR3 is 16 residues long. In germline, CDR1 is SGHRS, CDR2 YFSETQ. After removal of 7 bases from V and 2 bases from J, the junction contained 13 bases not matched to a gene. Here the CDR3 reads CASCLMVAGPQETQYF. CDR3 sequence (DNA): TGCGCCAGCTGTTTAATGGTAGCGGGGCCACAAGAGACCCAGTACTTC. The whole variable domain, filled in from reference TRBV5-1 and TRBJ2-5, reads KAGVTQTPRYLIKTRGQQVTLSCSPISGHRSVSWYQQTPGQGLQFLFEYFSETQRNKGNFPGRFSGRQFSNSRSEMNVSTLELGDSALYLCASCLMVAGPQETQYFGPGTRLLVL.